The present T cell receptor beta chain was sequenced within a study of neoadjuvant nivolumab and ipilimumab in lung cancer. Germline V gene lookup returns CDR1 KGHSH and CDR2 LQKENI. The CDR3 extends over 17 amino acids. V dropped 0 bases and J dropped 6; count of bases not matched to a gene: 8. Generated by immunoSEQ multiplex PCR, the TCRdb table keeps only in-frame clones and is missing some. This sample yields 25,000 to 30,000 clones, of which about three quarters are seen a single time; approximately 18% belongs to the top ten. This clonotype was obtained from an adult with non-small cell lung cancer. This specimen was tumor tissue, taken after neoadjuvant nivolumab, alone or with ipilimumab, at or shortly before surgery. The rearrangement links TRBV18 to TRBJ1-6; TRBD1 matches 7 bases. The CDR3 nucleotides read TGTGCCAGCTCACCACCGGGCCAGGGGGACGGTAATTCACCCCTCCACTTT. As protein: CASSPPGQGDGNSPLHF.